The 8 T cell receptor beta chains below all came from one sample that was sequenced in a study of T cells in Graves' hyperthyroidism and ophthalmopathy. What was amplified from RNA transcripts were TCR beta CDR3 regions. During a first-round RT-PCR of the TCR CDR3, the HTBI primer set was used. TCRdb passed the multiplex PCR reads through MiXCR, listing each CDR3 protein once. The sample lists almost 600,000 distinct CDR3 sequences, approximately 44% occurring once. Sequenced: peripheral blood or thyroid tissue (not recorded which). Source of these receptors: a woman aged 18-29 years with Graves' hyperthyroidism.

Ten or more counts support this clonotype. The V call is TRBV4-1, the J call TRBJ1-5; tentative D call: TRBD1 (5 bases). The germline gives CDR1 MGHRA, CDR2 YSYEKL. V dropped 6 bases and J dropped 0 bases, with 12 bases sitting between them. The CDR3 spans 15 residues. The CDR3 DNA reads TGCGCCAGCAGACAGGACCCTCATAGCAATCAGCCCCAGCATTTT. The encoded protein is CASRQDPHSNQPQHF.

This clonotype came up a few times. The chain has TRBV24-1 and TRBJ1-6; 7 bases line up with TRBD1. CDR3 size: 19 residues. With V trimmed by 11 bases and J by 0 bases, 18 bases remained unmatched. Per germline, CDR1 KGHDR and CDR2 SFDVKD. The CDR3 DNA sequence: TGTGCCAGCTTACTTATGGACAGGCTTACGAGCTCCTATAATTCACCCCTCCACTTT. This codes for CASLLMDRLTSSYNSPLHF.

J is TRBJ1-3 and V is TRBV3-1; D may be TRBD1 (5 bases). CDR1 is LGHDT, CDR2 YNNKEL, per germline (reference sequence). V was shortened by 1 base and J by 5 bases, with 24 bases between the two germline ends. The CDR3 extends over 19 amino acids. The CDR3 is CASSQVLDAIKNRRNTIYF. Written as DNA, the CDR3 is TGTGCCAGCAGCCAAGTCTTGGATGCTATTAAGAACAGGAGAAACACCATATATTTT.

Details on this clonotype: It may be a read error: a sequence one base away is much more abundant. The chain links TRBV9 to TRBJ2-7; D remains ambiguous. This CDR3 is built from 12 residues. V lost 4 bases to trimming and J lost 12 bases, with 17 bases between them. The germline CDR1 and CDR2 sequences are SGDLS and YYNGEE. DNA of the CDR3: TGTGCCAGCAGCTCACGGATTAGAAGAAGGTACTTC. Translation: CASSSRIRRRYF.

V and J are TRBV20-1 and TRBJ2-1, with D perhaps matching TRBD1 (6 bases). Per germline, CDR1 DFQATT and CDR2 SNEGSKA (reference sequence). CDR3 length: 16 amino acids. Trimming removed 1 base from V and 3 bases from J, with 16 bases in between. In nucleotides, the CDR3 is TGCAGTGCTAGAGTGAGAAGGGGACAACTCTACAATGAGCAGTTCTTC. This translates into CSARVRRGQLYNEQFF.

The chain is built from TRBV20-1 and TRBJ1-1, with D possibly matching TRBD1 (5 bases). This CDR3 has 14 residues. Germline V lookup: CDR1 DFQATT, CDR2 SNEGSKA (reference sequence). The ends were cut back, 1 base at V and 4 bases at J, with 13 bases in the middle. The CDR3 region has the DNA TGCAGTGCTAGAGGACTTCGGGACGCCACTGAAGCTTTCTTT. Translation gives CSARGLRDATEAFF.

The chain links TRBV5-1 to TRBJ1-1, with TRBD1 matching over 9 bases. CDR1 is SGHRS and CDR2 is YFSETQ in the germline V gene. Losses at the gene ends were 4 bases for V and 4 bases for J; bases not matched to a gene: 5. The CDR3 runs 14 residues. CDR3 nucleotides: TGCGCCAGCAGCGTGACAGGGGGGACCACTGAAGCTTTCTTT. Translating it yields CASSVTGGTTEAFF.

CDR3 in amino acids: CASSFNSGAASEYEQYF. CDR3 sequence (DNA): TGTGCCAGCAGTTTCAATAGCGGAGCAGCCTCGGAATACGAGCAGTACTTC. The chain employs TRBV28 and TRBJ2-7; a possible D gene is TRBD2 (6 bases). Germline loops: CDR1 MDHEN, CDR2 SYDVKM. The CDR3 is made up of 17 amino acids. V lost 3 bases and J 4 bases, leaving 22 bases between the germline ends. The whole variable domain, filled in from reference TRBV28 and TRBJ2-7, reads DVKVTQSSRYLVKRTGEKVFLECVQDMDHENMFWYRQDPGLGLRLIYFSYDVKMKEKGDIPEGYSVSREKKERFSLILESASTNQTSMYLCASSFNSGAASEYEQYFGPGTRLTVT.